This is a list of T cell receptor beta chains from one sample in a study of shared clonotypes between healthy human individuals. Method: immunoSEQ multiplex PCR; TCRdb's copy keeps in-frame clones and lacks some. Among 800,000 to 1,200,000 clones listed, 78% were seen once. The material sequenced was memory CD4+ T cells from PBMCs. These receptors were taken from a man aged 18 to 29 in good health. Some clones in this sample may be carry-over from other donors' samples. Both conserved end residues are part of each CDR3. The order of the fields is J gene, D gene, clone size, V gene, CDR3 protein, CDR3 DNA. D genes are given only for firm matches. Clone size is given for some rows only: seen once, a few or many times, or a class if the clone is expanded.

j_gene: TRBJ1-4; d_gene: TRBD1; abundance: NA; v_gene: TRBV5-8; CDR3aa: CASSAGTSTGRGEKLFF; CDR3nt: TGTGCCAGCAGCGCTGGGACATCGACAGGGAGAGGTGAAAAACTGTTTTTT
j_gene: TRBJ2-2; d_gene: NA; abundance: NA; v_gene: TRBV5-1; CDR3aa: CASSPSAANTGELFF; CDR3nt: TGCGCCAGCAGCCCGTCGGCGGCGAACACCGGGGAGCTGTTTTTT
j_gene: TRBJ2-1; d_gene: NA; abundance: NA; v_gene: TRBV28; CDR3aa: CASSLHEQFF; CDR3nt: TGTGCCAGCAGTTTGCATGAGCAGTTCTTC
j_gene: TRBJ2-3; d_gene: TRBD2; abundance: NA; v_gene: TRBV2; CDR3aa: CASRRLAGVDTQYF; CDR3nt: TGTGCCAGCAGACGACTAGCGGGAGTGGATACGCAGTATTTT
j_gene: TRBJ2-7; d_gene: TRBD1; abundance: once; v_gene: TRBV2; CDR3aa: CASSPGQVNTYEQYF; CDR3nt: TGTGCCAGCAGTCCCGGACAGGTAAACACCTACGAGCAGTACTTC
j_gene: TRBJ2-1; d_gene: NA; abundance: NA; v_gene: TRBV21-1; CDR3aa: CARRSQNPTDEQFF; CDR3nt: TGTGCCAGGAGATCTCAGAACCCGACAGATGAGCAGTTCTTC
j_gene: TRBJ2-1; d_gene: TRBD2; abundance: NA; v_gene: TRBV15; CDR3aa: CATSTTTSVDEQFF; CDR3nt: TGTGCCACCAGCACGACTACTAGCGTGGATGAGCAGTTCTTC
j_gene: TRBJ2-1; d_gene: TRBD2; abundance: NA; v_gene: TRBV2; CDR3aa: CASTRLAGGDEQFF; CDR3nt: TGTGCCAGCACCCGTCTAGCGGGAGGCGATGAGCAGTTCTTC
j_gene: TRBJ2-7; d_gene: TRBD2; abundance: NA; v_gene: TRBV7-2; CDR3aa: CASRPSGLAGVREQYF; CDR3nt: TGTGCCAGCAGACCCTCGGGACTAGCGGGAGTAAGGGAGCAGTACTTC
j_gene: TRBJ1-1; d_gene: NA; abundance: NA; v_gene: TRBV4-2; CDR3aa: CASSQGGRNTEAFF; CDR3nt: TGTGCCAGCAGCCAAGGGGGCAGGAACACTGAAGCTTTCTTT
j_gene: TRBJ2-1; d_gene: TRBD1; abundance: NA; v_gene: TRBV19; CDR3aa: CASSARGQSSYNEQFF; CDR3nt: TGTGCCAGTAGTGCTAGGGGGCAGAGCTCCTACAATGAGCAGTTCTTC
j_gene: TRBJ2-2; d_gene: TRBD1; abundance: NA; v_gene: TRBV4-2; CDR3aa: CASSQGDRGNTGELFF; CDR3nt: TGTGCCAGCAGCCAAGGAGACAGGGGGAACACCGGGGAGCTGTTTTTT
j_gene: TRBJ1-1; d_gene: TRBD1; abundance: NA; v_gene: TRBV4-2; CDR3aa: CASSRDRDTEAFF; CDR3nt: TGTGCCAGCAGCCGAGACAGGGACACTGAAGCTTTCTTT
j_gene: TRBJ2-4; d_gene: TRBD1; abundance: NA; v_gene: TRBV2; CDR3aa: CASSPRQGAAKNIQYF; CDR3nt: TGTGCCAGCAGTCCACGACAGGGGGCTGCCAAAAACATTCAGTACTTC
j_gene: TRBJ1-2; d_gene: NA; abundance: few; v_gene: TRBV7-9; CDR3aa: CASSFPGLGYTF; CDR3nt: TGTGCCAGCAGCTTCCCCGGACTGGGCTACACCTTC
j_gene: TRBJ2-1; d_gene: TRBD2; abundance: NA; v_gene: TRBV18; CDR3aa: CASSPRIAGGGEQFF; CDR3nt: TGTGCCAGCTCACCACGGATAGCGGGAGGCGGTGAGCAGTTCTTC